These 16 T cell receptor beta chains were all obtained from the same sample, sequenced in a study of blood T cell repertoires in COVID-19. Method: immunoSEQ multiplex PCR; TCRdb's copy keeps in-frame clones and lacks some. Of 200,000 or so clones in the sample, 60% to 80% were seen once. The sample was peripheral blood. These receptors were taken from a man between 60 and 75 years old with active or convalescent COVID-19.

This clone was seen a handful of times. The chain is built from TRBV28 and TRBJ2-7; TRBD2 matches at 7 bases. The trim removed 6 bases at V and 4 bases at J, leaving 9 bases unmatched. The germline V gene encodes CDR1 MDHEN and CDR2 SYDVKM. There are 14 residues in the CDR3. The CDR3 here is CASRPTSEKYEQYF. The DNA for the CDR3 is TGTGCCAGCAGGCCTACTAGCGAGAAATACGAGCAGTACTTC.

A single count supports this clone. The chain has TRBV28 and TRBJ1-5; a weak D match, TRBD1 (6 bases). This CDR3 is 14 amino acids long. Per germline, CDR1 MDHEN and CDR2 SYDVKM. V shed 2 bases and J shed 11 bases, with 16 bases lying between them. In DNA form, the CDR3 reads TGTGCCAGCAGTTTAGTGGGGGGGCGGTCAGCCCAGCATTTT. Its translation: CASSLVGGRSAQHF. The full variable domain, with the rest looked up from reference TRBV28 and TRBJ1-5, is DVKVTQSSRYLVKRTGEKVFLECVQDMDHENMFWYRQDPGLGLRLIYFSYDVKMKEKGDIPEGYSVSREKKERFSLILESASTNQTSMYLCASSLVGGRSAQHFGDGTRLSIL.

The chain has TRBV21-1 and TRBJ1-1; the DNA was not compared with TRBD1, the D call given in the table. TRBV21-1 is annotated as a pseudogene. The CDR3 has 13 amino acids. The CDR3 reads CAPGTGRPTEAFF. The CDR3 bases are TGTGCCCCCGGGACAGGGAGACCCACTGAAGCTTTCTTT.

V usage is TRBV7-8 and J usage is TRBJ2-7; 10 bases are shared with TRBD2. J lost 0 bases, V lost 5 bases, and 4 bases had no gene match. From germline, CDR1 is SGHVS and CDR2 FQNEAQ. CDR3 size: 15 residues. For the CDR3, the DNA is TGTGCCAGCAGCCTTAGCGGGGGGTACTCCTACGAGCAGTACTTC. This translates into CASSLSGGYSYEQYF.

V gene TRBV4-1 combines with J gene TRBJ2-2; 16 bases agree with TRBD2. Germline V gene lookup returns CDR1 MGHRA and CDR2 YSYEKL. The CDR3 has 19 amino acids. The V gene end was trimmed by 5 bases and the J gene end by 6 bases; junction bases not matched to a gene: 12. This CDR3 reads CASSTFGTSGRGKAGELFF. As DNA, the CDR3 is TGCGCCAGCAGCACCTTTGGGACTAGCGGGAGGGGGAAAGCCGGGGAGCTGTTTTTT.

The chain has TRBV5-1 and TRBJ2-7; 8 nucleotides align to TRBD1. CDR3 size: 16 residues. J was trimmed by 2 bases and V by 0 bases; bases with no gene match: 7. Germline V gene sequence: CDR1 SGHRS, CDR2 YFSETQ. CDR3 DNA: TGCGCCAGCAGCTTGGGTGATGGACAGGGCGCCTACGAGCAGTACTTC. It encodes CASSLGDGQGAYEQYF.

The chain recombines TRBV18 with TRBJ2-3; maybe TRBD2 (5 bases). Trimming shortened V by 0 bases and J by 7 bases, and 14 bases separated the two germline ends. Germline CDR1 reads KGHSH; CDR2 reads LQKENI. This CDR3 comprises 15 residues. CDR3 sequence: CASSPPYGESNTQYF. Here the CDR3 DNA reads TGTGCCAGCTCACCACCTTACGGGGAGTCGAATACGCAGTATTTT. The full variable domain, in which reference TRBV18 and TRBJ2-3 provide the parts outside the CDR3, is NAGVMQNPRHLVRRRGQEARLRCSPMKGHSHVYWYRQLPEEGLKFMVYLQKENIIDESGMPKERFSAEFPKEGPSILRIQQVVRGDSAAYFCASSPPYGESNTQYFGPGTRLTVL.

This chain links TRBV7-9 with TRBJ1-1, with 11 bases identical to TRBD1. The CDR3 has 18 amino acids. With 0 bases clipped from V and 1 base from J, the junction kept 7 bases outside the gene matches. The germline gives CDR1 SEHNR, CDR2 FQNEAQ (reference sequence). DNA for the CDR3: TGTGCCAGCAGCTTAGCGCGGGGCGGGACAGGGGGGAACACTGAAGCTTTCTTT. Its translation is CASSLARGGTGGNTEAFF.

J is TRBJ1-2 and V is TRBV24-1; 9 bases agree with TRBD1. The germline V gene encodes CDR1 KGHDR and CDR2 SFDVKD. Trimming at V came to 4 bases and at J to 6 bases, leaving 8 bases not matched to a gene. CDR3 length: 15 amino acids. CDR3 nucleotides: TGTGCCACCAGTGACCAACGGACAGGGGAGGATGGCTACACCTTC. Translation: CATSDQRTGEDGYTF.

The sample holds a few counts of this clone. V usage is TRBV15 and J usage is TRBJ2-7, with a tentative D call TRBD2 (6 bases). From germline, CDR1 is LNHNV and CDR2 YYDKDF (reference sequence). The CDR3 sequence is 13 residues long. The V and J ends lost 0 bases and 7 bases respectively, with 10 bases between them. CDR3 nucleotides: TGTGCCACCAGCAGAGACCGAGGGAGGGAGCAGTACTTC. The encoded protein is CATSRDRGREQYF.

J is TRBJ2-5 and V is TRBV28; D remains unclear. V was shortened by 6 bases and J by 5 bases, with 7 bases between the two germline ends. Germline loops: CDR1 MDHEN, CDR2 SYDVKM. The CDR3 is 11 amino acids. The CDR3 region has the DNA TGTGCCAGCAGAATTGAGGAGACCCAGTACTTC. It is translated as CASRIEETQYF.

This chain uses TRBV7-9 with TRBJ2-7, with D possibly being TRBD1 (5 bases). V was shortened by 1 base and J by 0 bases, with 7 bases between the two germline ends. From germline, CDR1 is SEHNR and CDR2 FQNEAQ (reference sequence). The CDR3 loop spans 14 amino acids. The CDR3 sequence: CASSLVQASYEQYF. The CDR3, as DNA: TGTGCCAGCAGCTTAGTACAGGCCTCCTACGAGCAGTACTTC.

This sequence joins TRBV4-2 and TRBJ1-1; 7 positions match TRBD1. After removal of 3 bases from V and 1 base from J, the junction contained 5 bases not matched to a gene. CDR3 length: 15 amino acids. The germline gives CDR1 LGHNA, CDR2 YNFKEQ. Written as DNA, the CDR3 is TGTGCCAGCAGCCAGGCCGGGACAGCGAACACTGAAGCTTTCTTT. This sequence encodes CASSQAGTANTEAFF.

The rearrangement joins TRBV4-3 to TRBJ2-1; 9 bases line up with TRBD2. CDR1 is LGHNA and CDR2 is YSLEER in the germline V gene. CDR3 length equals 16 residues. V lost 4 bases, J lost 4 bases, and 8 bases stayed unmatched. CDR3 sequence (DNA): TGCGCCAGCAGCCGGTCAGCGGGAGGCACTTACAATGAGCAGTTCTTC. Its translation: CASSRSAGGTYNEQFF.

This chain connects TRBV4-3 to TRBJ2-7; 8 bases map to TRBD1. J gave up 1 base and V 4 bases, and 6 bases lay outside the gene matches. Germline CDR1 reads LGHNA; CDR2 reads YSLEER. The CDR3 extends over 15 amino acids. CDR3 in amino acids: CASSLDRALSYEQYF. Here the CDR3 DNA reads TGCGCCAGCAGCCTGGACAGGGCTCTGTCCTACGAGCAGTACTTC.

The chain recombines TRBV6-5 with TRBJ2-1; perhaps TRBD2 as D (5 bases). The CDR3 loop spans 15 amino acids. Germline V lookup: CDR1 MNHEY, CDR2 SVGAGI. Trimming cost V 6 bases and J 0 bases, with 12 bases left between them. The CDR3: CASREEISSYNEQFF. The CDR3 DNA reads as TGTGCCAGCAGGGAGGAGATCAGCTCCTACAATGAGCAGTTCTTC.